One sample yielded the 2 T cell receptor beta chains listed below, sequenced in a study of blood T cell repertoires in COVID-19. TCRdb's copy holds only in-frame clones and misses some; the assay was immunoSEQ multiplex PCR. The sample includes fewer than 150,000 clones, 88% of them seen just once. The sample taken for sequencing was peripheral blood. Every receptor here comes from a woman in her 50s with active or convalescent COVID-19.

As concerns this clone: Other nucleotide sequences in the sample specify the same CDR3. The V and J genes are TRBV19 and TRBJ2-5; TRBD1 matches 7 bases. This CDR3 has 13 residues. With 5 bases clipped from V and 4 bases from J, the junction kept 4 bases outside the gene matches. Germline V gene data show CDR1 as LNHDA and CDR2 as SQIVND (reference sequence). The CDR3, as DNA: TGTGCCAGTAGTCCACAGGGGAGAGAGACCCAGTACTTC. The encoded protein is CASSPQGRETQYF.

This chain uses TRBV28 with TRBJ1-1, with D uncertain. Looked up from germline, CDR1 is MDHEN and CDR2 is SYDVKM. The ends were cut back, 7 bases at V and 8 bases at J, with 14 bases in the middle. The CDR3 extends over 12 amino acids. Here the CDR3 reads CASTLRGHEAFF. The CDR3 nucleotides read TGTGCCAGCACCCTAAGAGGCCACGAAGCTTTCTTT.